This TCR beta chain was sequenced for a study of T cells after yellow fever vaccination. The CDR3 is made up of 16 amino acids. Looked up from germline, CDR1 is SGDLS and CDR2 is YYNGEE. Trimming shortened V by 3 bases and J by 5 bases, and 20 bases separated the two germline ends. TCRdb passed the 5' RACE reads through MiXCR, listing each CDR3 protein once. The sample holds some 300,000 distinct CDR3 sequences, 8.7% seen once. The chain carries TRBV9 and TRBJ2-5; maybe TRBD2 (7 bases). The material was CD4+ T cells sorted from PBMCs, obtained 5 days after the yellow fever booster vaccination. The TCR originated in a man between 18 and 35 years old who received the YFV17D yellow fever vaccine. In nucleotides, the CDR3 is TGTGCCAGCAGCGCCCAAGGTGGGGGGGCCTGGGAGACCCAGTACTTC. This translates into CASSAQGGGAWETQYF.